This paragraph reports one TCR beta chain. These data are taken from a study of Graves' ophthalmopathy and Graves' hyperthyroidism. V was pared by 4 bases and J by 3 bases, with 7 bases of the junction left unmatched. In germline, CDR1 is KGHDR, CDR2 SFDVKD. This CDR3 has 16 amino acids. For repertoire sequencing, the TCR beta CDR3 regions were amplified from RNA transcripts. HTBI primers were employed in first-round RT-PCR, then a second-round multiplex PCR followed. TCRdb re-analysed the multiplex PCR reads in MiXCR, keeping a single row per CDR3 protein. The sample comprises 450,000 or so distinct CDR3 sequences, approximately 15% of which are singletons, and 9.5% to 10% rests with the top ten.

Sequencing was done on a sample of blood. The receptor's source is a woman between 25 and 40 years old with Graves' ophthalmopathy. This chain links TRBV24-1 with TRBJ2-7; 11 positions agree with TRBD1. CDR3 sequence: CATSDDAGTGGYEQYF. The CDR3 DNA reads TGTGCCACCAGTGACGACGCCGGGACAGGGGGCTACGAGCAGTACTTC.